This is a list of T cell receptor beta chains from one sample in a study of T cell responses to AZD1222 COVID-19 vaccine. Produced via immunoSEQ multiplex PCR; TCRdb's table is partial and in-frame only. The sample has about 140,000 clones, about 90% seen once. Here the sequenced sample was peripheral blood, taken 28 days after the second dose of the MenACWY control vaccine. Receptors were obtained from an adult who received the MenACWY meningococcal vaccine as a control. CDR3s leave out the opening cysteine and the closing phenylalanine or tryptophan. Each record gives: D gene, CDR3 length, J gene, V gene, CDR3 protein. D genes are given only for firm matches.

>-|11|TRBJ1-4|TRBV28
ASKEGVMKKLF
>-|11|TRBJ2-2|TRBV27
ASSPAGTGELF
>TRBD2|14|TRBJ2-7|TRBV19
ASSIDSAGLPYEQY
>TRBD2|16|TRBJ2-7|TRBV3-1/TRBV3-2
ASSQDLEASGGHYEQY
>-|14|TRBJ1-3|TRBV5-1
ASSLVGLSSGNTIY
>-|12|TRBJ2-2|TRBV9
ASSVVSNTGELF
>-|13|TRBJ1-3|TRBV5-1
ASSLEGAAGNTIY
>TRBD1|15|TRBJ1-5|TRBV2
ASSRTPDRGGHQPQH
>TRBD1|13|TRBJ1-1|TRBV6-5
ASRIRDRMNTEAF
>TRBD2|12|TRBJ2-1|TRBV7-8
ASSLDGGAGEQF
>-|13|TRBJ2-7|TRBV18
ASSPQGNWVYEQY
>TRBD1|13|TRBJ2-4|TRBV19
ASTAQGASTDIQY
>TRBD1|14|TRBJ2-3|TRBV27
ASSPHTGVSTDTQY
>-|12|TRBJ1-1|TRBV24-1
ATSDPTRNTEAF
>-|12|TRBJ2-5|TRBV7-7
ASSPLGRGETQY
>TRBD2|11|TRBJ2-5|TRBV11-1
ASSHDAGGLKN
>TRBD2|13|TRBJ2-5|TRBV6-5
ASSRGDGNVKTQY
>-|12|TRBJ1-1|TRBV9
ASSVELTGGEAF
>-|13|TRBJ1-6|TRBV9
ASSVGNTYNSPLH
>TRBD1|12|TRBJ2-5|TRBV19
ASNPTGVGETQY
>-|13|TRBJ1-6|TRBV27
ASSLALSYNSPLH
>-|11|TRBJ2-2|TRBV3-1/TRBV3-2
ASSQGMNGELF
>TRBD1|12|TRBJ1-5|TRBV18
ASSPDRAVQPQH
>-|11|TRBJ1-1|TRBV7-7
ASSSAPNTEAF
>-|13|TRBJ2-1|TRBV28
ASSLFLVTNNEQF
>-|11|TRBJ1-5|TRBV28
ASSPGDNQPQH
>TRBD1|13|TRBJ2-7|TRBV6-5
ASSYSRTGVGEQY
>-|14|TRBJ1-4|TRBV4-3
ASSQGGRGANEKLF
>-|12|TRBJ1-2|TRBV7-3
ASSPYAGGYGYT
>-|13|TRBJ2-7|TRBV19
ASSSGGSFGYEQY
>TRBD1|14|TRBJ1-2|TRBV7-8
ASSLAGTGGNYGYT
>-|10|TRBJ2-5|TRBV7-2
ASSFFGKTQY